The 9 T cell receptor beta chains reported below all come from one sample, sequenced in a study of CD8 T cells in Susac syndrome. Random hexamers served to reverse transcribe about 0.5 to 1 ug RNA. TCRdb ran MiXCR on the immunoSEQ multiplex PCR reads and lists one entry per CDR3 protein. The sample records 100,000 or so distinct CDR3 sequences, 92% being singletons. Sample: CD4+ T cells from PBMCs. The source of these receptors is a human donor in good health.

V is TRBV6-5 and J is TRBJ2-7; 8 nucleotides agree with TRBD2. With 2 bases clipped from V and 5 bases from J, the junction kept 5 bases outside the gene matches. The CDR3 runs 14 residues. CDR1 and CDR2 (germline): MNHEY, SVGAGI. The CDR3 reads CASSYRAGGNEQYF. CDR3 sequence (DNA): TGTGCCAGCAGTTACCGGGCGGGAGGAAACGAGCAGTACTTC.

The table lists this clonotype with a few counts. The rearrangement links TRBV18 to TRBJ1-5; 8 bases map to TRBD1. With V trimmed by 2 bases and J by 7 bases, 1 base remained unmatched. CDR1 and CDR2 from the germline V gene are KGHSH and LQKENI. This CDR3 has 13 amino acids. The CDR3 reads CASSPGTGQPQHF. The CDR3 DNA reads TGTGCCAGCTCACCAGGGACAGGACAGCCCCAGCATTTT.

J is TRBJ1-2 and V is TRBV27; D is possibly TRBD1 (6 bases). The germline gives CDR1 MNHEY, CDR2 SMNVEV (reference sequence). With 0 bases removed from V and 6 bases from J, the gap between germline ends came to 17 bases. This CDR3 has 16 residues. DNA of the CDR3: TGTGCCAGCAGTTTATCGATGGGGGGCATGGTGAATGGCTACACCTTC. Its translation is CASSLSMGGMVNGYTF.

This clonotype was seen a single time. The rearrangement uses TRBV12-3 or TRBV12-4 and TRBJ1-1, with D hard to call. V was pared by 9 bases and J by 4 bases, with 9 bases between. The CDR3 runs to 11 residues. The CDR3 here is CASLKVTEAFF. DNA for the CDR3: TGTGCCAGTCTAAAAGTCACTGAAGCTTTCTTT.

The V and J genes are TRBV5-5 and TRBJ1-2, with 9 bases that match TRBD1. V dropped 1 base and J dropped 7; count of bases not matched to a gene: 8. Germline V gene sequence: CDR1 SGHKS, CDR2 YYEKEE (reference sequence). The CDR3 length is 15 residues. CDR3 in amino acids: CASSLRGQGPGGYTF. The CDR3 bases are TGTGCCAGCAGCTTGCGGGGACAGGGTCCAGGTGGCTACACCTTC.

Regarding this clonotype: A read error may account for a junction end that differs from germline. The rearrangement links TRBV7-8 to TRBJ2-6, with D perhaps TRBD2 (5 bases). This CDR3 spans 16 amino acids. CDR1 and CDR2 (germline): SGHVS, FQNEAQ. The CDR3 here is CASSLAGGSGANVLTF. In DNA, the CDR3 is TGTGCCAGCAGCCTAGCCGGTGGCTCCGGGGCCAACGTCCTGACTTTC.

The chain recombines TRBV18 with TRBJ2-1, with TRBD1 matching 10 bases. CDR3 length: 17 amino acids. Per germline, CDR1 KGHSH and CDR2 LQKENI. Trimming removed 3 bases from V and 2 bases from J; junction bases left unmatched: 7. CDR3 protein: CASSPRGQGLAYNEQFF. For the CDR3, the DNA is TGTGCCAGCTCACCGAGGGGACAGGGGTTGGCCTACAATGAGCAGTTCTTC.

This clonotype was observed a single time. The CDR3 spells CSASILAGGPNEQFF. The DNA of the CDR3 is TGCAGTGCTTCGATCCTAGCGGGGGGCCCCAATGAGCAGTTCTTC. The chain employs TRBV20-1 and TRBJ2-1; 11 nucleotides match TRBD2. The trim removed 5 bases at V and 6 bases at J, leaving 9 bases unmatched. CDR1 and CDR2 (germline): DFQATT, SNEGSKA (reference sequence). CDR3 length equals 15 residues.

This chain connects TRBV6-2 or TRBV6-3 to TRBJ1-5; the D gene is possibly TRBD1 (5 bases). Germline values: CDR1 MNHEY, CDR2 SVGEGT. The CDR3 is 15 residues long. Trimming stripped 2 bases from V and 4 bases from J, with 12 bases between. The CDR3 DNA reads as TGTGCCAGCAGTTACCCCCTGGACAAAAATCAGCCCCAGCATTTT. Protein product: CASSYPLDKNQPQHF.